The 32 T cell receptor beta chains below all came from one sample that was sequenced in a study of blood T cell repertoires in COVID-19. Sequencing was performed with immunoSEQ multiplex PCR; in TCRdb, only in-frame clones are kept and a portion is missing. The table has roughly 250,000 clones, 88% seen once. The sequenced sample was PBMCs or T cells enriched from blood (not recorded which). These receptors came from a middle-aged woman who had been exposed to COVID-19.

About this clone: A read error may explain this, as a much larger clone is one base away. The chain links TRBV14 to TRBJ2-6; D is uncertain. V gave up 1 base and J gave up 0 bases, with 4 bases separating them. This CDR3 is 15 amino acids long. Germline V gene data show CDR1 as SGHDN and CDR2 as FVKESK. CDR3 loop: CASSQGSSGANVLTF. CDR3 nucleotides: TGTGCCAGCAGCCAAGGGAGCTCTGGGGCCAACGTCCTGACTTTC.

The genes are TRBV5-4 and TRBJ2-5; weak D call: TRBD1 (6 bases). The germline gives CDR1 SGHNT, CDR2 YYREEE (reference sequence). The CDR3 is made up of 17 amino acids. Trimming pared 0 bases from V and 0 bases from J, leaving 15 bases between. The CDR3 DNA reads TGTGCCAGCAGCTTGGGTCTGGTCTGGGACAACCAAGAGACCCAGTACTTC. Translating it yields CASSLGLVWDNQETQYF. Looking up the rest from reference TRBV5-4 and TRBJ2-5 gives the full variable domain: ETGVTQSPTHLIKTRGQQVTLRCSSQSGHNTVSWYQQALGQGPQFIFQYYREEENGRGNFPPRFSGLQFPNYSSELNVNALELDDSALYLCASSLGLVWDNQETQYFGPGTRLLVL.

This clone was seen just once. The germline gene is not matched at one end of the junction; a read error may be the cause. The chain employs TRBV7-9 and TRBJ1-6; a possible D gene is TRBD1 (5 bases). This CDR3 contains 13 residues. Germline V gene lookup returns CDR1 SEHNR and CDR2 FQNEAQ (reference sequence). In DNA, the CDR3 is TGTGCCAGCAGCTTAGACAGGCCCCCAATCCGGATGTTT. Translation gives CASSLDRPPIRMF.

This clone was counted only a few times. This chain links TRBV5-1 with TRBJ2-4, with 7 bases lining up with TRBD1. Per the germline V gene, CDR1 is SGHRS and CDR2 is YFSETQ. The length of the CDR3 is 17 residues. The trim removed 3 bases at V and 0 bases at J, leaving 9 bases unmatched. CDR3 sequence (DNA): TGCGCCAGCAGCTCTGGGACAGCTACGCTAGCCAAAAACATTCAGTACTTC. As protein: CASSSGTATLAKNIQYF.

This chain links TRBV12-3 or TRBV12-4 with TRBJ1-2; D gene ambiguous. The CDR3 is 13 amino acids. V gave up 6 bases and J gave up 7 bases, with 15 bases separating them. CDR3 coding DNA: TGTGCCAGCAGCCCAGGCGGGTTGTTTGGCTACACCTTC. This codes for CASSPGGLFGYTF.

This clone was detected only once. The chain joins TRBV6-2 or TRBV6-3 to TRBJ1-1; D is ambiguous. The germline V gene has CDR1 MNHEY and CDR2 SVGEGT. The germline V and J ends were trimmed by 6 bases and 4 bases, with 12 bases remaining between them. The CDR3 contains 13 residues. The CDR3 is CASSPTVRTEAFF. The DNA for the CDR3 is TGTGCCAGCAGCCCCACGGTTCGCACTGAAGCTTTCTTT.

The CDR3 reads CASSPPGAGGSNQPQHF. The CDR3 bases are TGTGCCAGCAGCCCTCCCGGGGCAGGGGGGAGCAATCAGCCCCAGCATTTT. The chain recombines TRBV7-8 with TRBJ1-5, with TRBD1 identical over 7 bases. After removal of 5 bases from V and 1 base from J, the junction contained 11 bases not matched to a gene. This CDR3 is built from 17 residues. Germline-derived CDR1 and CDR2 are SGHVS and FQNEAQ.

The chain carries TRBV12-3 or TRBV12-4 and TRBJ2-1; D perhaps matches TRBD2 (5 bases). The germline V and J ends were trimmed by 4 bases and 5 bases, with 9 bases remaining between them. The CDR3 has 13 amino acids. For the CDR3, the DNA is TGTGCCAGCAGTTGGTCCGGGAACAATGAGCAGTTCTTC. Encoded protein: CASSWSGNNEQFF.

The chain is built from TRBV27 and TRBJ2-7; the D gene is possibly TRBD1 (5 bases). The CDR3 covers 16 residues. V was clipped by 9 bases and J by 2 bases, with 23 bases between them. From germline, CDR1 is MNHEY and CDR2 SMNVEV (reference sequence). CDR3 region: CARDTDIGGRAYEQYV. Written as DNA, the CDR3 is TGTGCCAGGGACACCGATATAGGCGGCCGAGCCTACGAGCAGTACGTC.

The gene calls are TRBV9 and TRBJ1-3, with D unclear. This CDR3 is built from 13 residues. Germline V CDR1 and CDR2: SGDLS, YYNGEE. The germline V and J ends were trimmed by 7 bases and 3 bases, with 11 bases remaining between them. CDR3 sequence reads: CASGAGYGNTIYF. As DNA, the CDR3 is TGTGCCAGCGGTGCGGGGTATGGAAACACCATATATTTT.

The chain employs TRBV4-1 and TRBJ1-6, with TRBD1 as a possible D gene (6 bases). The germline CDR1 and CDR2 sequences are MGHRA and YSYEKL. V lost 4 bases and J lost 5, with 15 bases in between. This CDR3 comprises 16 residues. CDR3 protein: CASSRLTSGDNSPLHF. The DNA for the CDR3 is TGCGCCAGCAGCCGACTTACTTCAGGGGATAATTCACCCCTCCACTTT.

CDR3 region: CASSSGDRLTRQETQYF. CDR3 DNA sequence: TGTGCCAGCAGCTCGGGGGACAGACTAACCCGACAAGAGACCCAGTACTTC. The chain employs TRBV7-2 and TRBJ2-5; a weak D match, TRBD1 (7 bases). Trimming cost V 4 bases and J 2 bases, with 20 bases left between them. The CDR3 covers 17 residues. Germline CDR1 and CDR2: SGHTA and FQGNSA.

The CDR3 nucleotides are TGTGCCAGCAGTTACGGACAGGGACACATGAACACTGAAGCTTTCTTT. The encoded protein is CASSYGQGHMNTEAFF. The J gene is TRBJ1-1, the V gene TRBV6-5; TRBD1 aligns across 8 bases. Germline-derived CDR1 and CDR2 are MNHEY and SVGAGI. The CDR3 runs to 16 residues. With V trimmed by 2 bases and J by 0 bases, 5 bases remained unmatched.

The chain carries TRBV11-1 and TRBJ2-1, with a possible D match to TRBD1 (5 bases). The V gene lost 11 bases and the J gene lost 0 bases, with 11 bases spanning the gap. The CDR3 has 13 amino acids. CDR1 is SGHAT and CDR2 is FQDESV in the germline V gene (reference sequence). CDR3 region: CAAGSSSYNEQFF. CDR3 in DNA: TGTGCCGCAGGGTCGAGCTCCTACAATGAGCAGTTCTTC.

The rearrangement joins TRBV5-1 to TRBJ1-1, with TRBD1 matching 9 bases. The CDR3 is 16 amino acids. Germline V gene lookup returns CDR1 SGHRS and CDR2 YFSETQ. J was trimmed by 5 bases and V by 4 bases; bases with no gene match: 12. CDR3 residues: CASSTDRGVVGTEAFF. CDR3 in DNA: TGCGCCAGCAGCACGGACAGGGGTGTGGTTGGGACTGAAGCTTTCTTT.

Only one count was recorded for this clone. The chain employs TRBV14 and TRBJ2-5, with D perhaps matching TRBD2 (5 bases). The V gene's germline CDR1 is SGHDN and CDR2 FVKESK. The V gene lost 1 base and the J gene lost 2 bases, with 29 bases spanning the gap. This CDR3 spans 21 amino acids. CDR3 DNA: TGTGCCAGCAGCCAAGTCACCCAGGCGGGTTATATCTCACCAAGACAAGAGACCCAGTACTTC. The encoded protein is CASSQVTQAGYISPRQETQYF. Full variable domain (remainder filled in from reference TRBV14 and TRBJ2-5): EAGVTQFPSHSVIEKGQTVTLRCDPISGHDNLYWYRRVMGKEIKFLLHFVKESKQDESGMPNNRFLAERTGGTYSTLKVQPAELEDSGVYFCASSQVTQAGYISPRQETQYFGPGTRLLVL.

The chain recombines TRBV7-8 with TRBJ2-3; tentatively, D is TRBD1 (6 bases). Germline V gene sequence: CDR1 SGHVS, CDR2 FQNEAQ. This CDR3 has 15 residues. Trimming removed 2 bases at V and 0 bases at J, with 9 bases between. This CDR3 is CASSLSGQSTDTQYF. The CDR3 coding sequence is TGTGCCAGCAGCTTATCCGGACAGAGCACAGATACGCAGTATTTT.

CDR3 in DNA: TGTGCCAGCAGCTCACAGGGGGACAGGAATGGCTACACCTTC. Its protein product is CASSSQGDRNGYTF. The chain has TRBV2 and TRBJ1-2; 8 nucleotides line up with TRBD1. V was pared by 6 bases and J by 6 bases, with 9 bases of the junction left unmatched. Germline V gives CDR1 SNHLY, CDR2 FYNNEI. The CDR3 consists of 14 residues.

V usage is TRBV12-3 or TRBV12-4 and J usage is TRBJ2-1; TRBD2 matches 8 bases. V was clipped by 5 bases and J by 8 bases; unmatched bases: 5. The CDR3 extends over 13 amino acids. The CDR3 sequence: CASSPGLADEQFF. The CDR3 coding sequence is TGTGCCAGCAGTCCAGGACTAGCTGATGAGCAGTTCTTC.

The CDR3 bases are TGCGCCAGCGCACCCGGGACAGGGACCTACAATGAGCAGTTCTTC. It translates to CASAPGTGTYNEQFF. This chain uses TRBV5-1 with TRBJ2-1; 9 positions agree with TRBD1. The CDR3 loop spans 15 amino acids. V lost 7 bases, J lost 2 bases, and 7 bases stayed unmatched. CDR1 is SGHRS, CDR2 YFSETQ, per germline.

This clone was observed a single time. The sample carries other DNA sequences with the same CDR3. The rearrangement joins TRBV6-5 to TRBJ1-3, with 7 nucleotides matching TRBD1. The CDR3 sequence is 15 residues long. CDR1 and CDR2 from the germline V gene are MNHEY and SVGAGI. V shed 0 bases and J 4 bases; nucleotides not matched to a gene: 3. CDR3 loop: CASSYSTGSGNTIYF. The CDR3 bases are TGTGCCAGCAGTTACTCGACAGGGTCCGGAAACACCATATATTTT.

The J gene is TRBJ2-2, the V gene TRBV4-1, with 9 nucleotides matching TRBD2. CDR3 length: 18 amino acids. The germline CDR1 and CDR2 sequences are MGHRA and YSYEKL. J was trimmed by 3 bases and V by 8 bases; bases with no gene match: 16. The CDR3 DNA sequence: TGCGCCAGCGCCGTAGGACTAGCGTGGAGTCGGGACACCGGGGAGCTGTTTTTT. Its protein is CASAVGLAWSRDTGELFF.

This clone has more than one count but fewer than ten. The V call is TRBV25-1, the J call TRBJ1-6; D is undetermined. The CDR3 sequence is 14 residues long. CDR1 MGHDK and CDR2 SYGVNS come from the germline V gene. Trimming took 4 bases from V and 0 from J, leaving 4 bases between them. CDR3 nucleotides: TGTGCCAGCAGTGCGAGCTCCTATAATTCACCCCTCCACTTT. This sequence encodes CASSASSYNSPLHF.

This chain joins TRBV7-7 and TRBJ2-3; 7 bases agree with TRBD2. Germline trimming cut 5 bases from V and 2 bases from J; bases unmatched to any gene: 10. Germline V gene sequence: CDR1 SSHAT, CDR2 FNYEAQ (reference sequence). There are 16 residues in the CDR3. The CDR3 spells CASSPASGLPTDTQYF. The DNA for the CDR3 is TGTGCCAGCAGCCCGGCCTCGGGACTACCCACAGATACGCAGTATTTT. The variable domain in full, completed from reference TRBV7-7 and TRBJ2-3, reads GAGVSQSPRYKVTKRGQDVTLRCDPISSHATLYWYQQALGQGPEFLTYFNYEAQPDKSGLPSDRFSAERPEGSISTLTIQRTEQRDSAMYRCASSPASGLPTDTQYFGPGTRLTVL.

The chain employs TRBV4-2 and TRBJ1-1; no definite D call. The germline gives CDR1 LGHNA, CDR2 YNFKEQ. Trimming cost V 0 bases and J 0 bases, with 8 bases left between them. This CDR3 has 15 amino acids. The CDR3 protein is CASSQDRDLNTEAFF. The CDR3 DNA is TGTGCCAGCAGCCAAGATCGGGATCTGAACACTGAAGCTTTCTTT.

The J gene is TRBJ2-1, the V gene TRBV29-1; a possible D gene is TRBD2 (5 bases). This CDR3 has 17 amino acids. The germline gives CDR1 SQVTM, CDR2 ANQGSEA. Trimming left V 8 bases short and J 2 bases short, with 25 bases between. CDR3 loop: CSTGGGFDLETYNEQFF. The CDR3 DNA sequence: TGCAGCACGGGCGGCGGGTTTGACCTCGAGACCTACAATGAGCAGTTCTTC.

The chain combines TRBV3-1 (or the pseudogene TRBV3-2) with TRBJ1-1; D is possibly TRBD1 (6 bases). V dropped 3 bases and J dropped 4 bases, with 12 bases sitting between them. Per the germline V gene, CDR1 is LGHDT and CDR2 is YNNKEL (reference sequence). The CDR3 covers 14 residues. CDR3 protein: CASSQPQGSTEAFF. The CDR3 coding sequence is TGTGCCAGCAGCCAGCCACAGGGATCCACTGAAGCTTTCTTT.

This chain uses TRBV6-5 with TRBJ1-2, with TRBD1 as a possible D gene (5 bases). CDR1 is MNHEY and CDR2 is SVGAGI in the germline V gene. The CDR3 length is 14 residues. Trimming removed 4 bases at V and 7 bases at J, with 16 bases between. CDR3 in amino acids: CASSSGRRRVGYTF. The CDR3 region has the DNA TGTGCCAGCAGTTCAGGGCGCCGGAGGGTTGGCTACACCTTC.

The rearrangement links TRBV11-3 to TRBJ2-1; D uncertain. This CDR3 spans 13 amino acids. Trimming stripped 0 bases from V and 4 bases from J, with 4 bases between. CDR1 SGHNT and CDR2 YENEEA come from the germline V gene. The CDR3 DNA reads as TGTGCCAGCAGCTTAGATCTGTACAATGAGCAGTTCTTC. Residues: CASSLDLYNEQFF.

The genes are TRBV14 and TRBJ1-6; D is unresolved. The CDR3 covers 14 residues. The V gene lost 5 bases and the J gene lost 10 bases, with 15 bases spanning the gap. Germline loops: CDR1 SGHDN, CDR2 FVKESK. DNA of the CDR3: TGTGCCAGCAGCGTTCGTGCGGGTGACTCACCCCTCCACTTT. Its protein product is CASSVRAGDSPLHF.

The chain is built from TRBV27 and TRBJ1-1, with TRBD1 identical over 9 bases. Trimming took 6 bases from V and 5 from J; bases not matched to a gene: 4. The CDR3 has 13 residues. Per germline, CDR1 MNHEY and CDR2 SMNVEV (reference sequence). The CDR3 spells CASRQGAQTEAFF. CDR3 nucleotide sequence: TGTGCCAGCAGACAGGGGGCCCAGACTGAAGCTTTCTTT.

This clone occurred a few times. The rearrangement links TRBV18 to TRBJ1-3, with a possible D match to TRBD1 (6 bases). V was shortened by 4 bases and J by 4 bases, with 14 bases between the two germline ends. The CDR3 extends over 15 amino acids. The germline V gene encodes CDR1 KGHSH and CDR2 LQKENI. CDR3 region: CASSRDISAGNTIYF. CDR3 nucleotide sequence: TGTGCCAGCTCACGGGACATCTCTGCGGGAAACACCATATATTTT.